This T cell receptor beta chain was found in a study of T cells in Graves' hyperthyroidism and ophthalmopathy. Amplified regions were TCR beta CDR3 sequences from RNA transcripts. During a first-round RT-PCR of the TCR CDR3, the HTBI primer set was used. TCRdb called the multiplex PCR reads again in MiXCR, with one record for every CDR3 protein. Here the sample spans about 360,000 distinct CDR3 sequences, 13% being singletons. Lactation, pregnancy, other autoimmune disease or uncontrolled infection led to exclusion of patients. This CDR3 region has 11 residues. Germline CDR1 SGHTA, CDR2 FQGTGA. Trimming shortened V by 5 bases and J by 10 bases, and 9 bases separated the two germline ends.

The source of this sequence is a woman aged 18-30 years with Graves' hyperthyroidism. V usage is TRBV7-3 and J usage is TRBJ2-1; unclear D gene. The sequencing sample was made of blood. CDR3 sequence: CASSAPPEQFF. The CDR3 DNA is TGTGCCAGCAGCGCTCCGCCCGAGCAGTTCTTC.